This T cell receptor beta chain was sequenced for a study of Tregs in tolerant kidney transplant recipients. Recipients received nonmyeloablative bone marrow transplants from related graft donors, with transient mixed chimerism. Sequencing used immunoSEQ multiplex PCR; TCRdb keeps in-frame clones, though not all of them. Here the sample spans tens of thousands of clones, about 89% being singletons. Findings and limits, study-wide: Donor-specific Treg expansion exceeded global Treg expansion in tolerant patients, suggesting antigen drive.

The CDR3 contains 17 residues. The junction had 6 bases not matched to a gene; V was cut back by 3 bases and J by 5 bases. Germline assignment: CDR1 LGHNA and CDR2 YSLEER. Note on this clone: Its cognate antigen is unknown.

This TCR derives from a human patient who received a combined kidney and bone marrow transplant. Some T cells here may be from the graft donor. This rearrangement joins TRBV4-3 to TRBJ2-3; 15 bases align to TRBD2. Sequenced here: CD4+ T cells from blood (PBMCs), sampled 6 months after the transplant. The CDR3 nucleotides are TGCGCCAGCAGCCAGCTTAGGACTAGCGGGAGGGGAGATACGCAGTATTTT. Its protein is CASSQLRTSGRGDTQYF.